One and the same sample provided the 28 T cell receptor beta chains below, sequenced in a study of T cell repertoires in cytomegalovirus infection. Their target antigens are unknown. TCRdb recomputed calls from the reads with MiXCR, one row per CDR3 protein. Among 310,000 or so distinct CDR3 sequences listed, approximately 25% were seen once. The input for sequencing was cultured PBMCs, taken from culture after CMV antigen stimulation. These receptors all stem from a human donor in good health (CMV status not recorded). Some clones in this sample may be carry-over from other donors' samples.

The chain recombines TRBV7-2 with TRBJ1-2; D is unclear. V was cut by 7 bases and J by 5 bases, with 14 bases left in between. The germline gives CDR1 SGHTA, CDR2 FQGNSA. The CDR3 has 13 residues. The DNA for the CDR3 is TGTGCCAGCACCCCGGACGGAGAGTATGGCTACACCTTC. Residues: CASTPDGEYGYTF.

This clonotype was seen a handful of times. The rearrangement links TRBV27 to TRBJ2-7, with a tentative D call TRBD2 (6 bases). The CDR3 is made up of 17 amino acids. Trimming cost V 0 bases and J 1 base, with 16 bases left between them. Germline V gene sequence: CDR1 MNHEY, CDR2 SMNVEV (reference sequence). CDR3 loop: CASSLSRRVAESYEQYF. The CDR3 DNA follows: TGTGCCAGCAGTTTATCGAGGCGGGTAGCGGAGTCCTACGAGCAGTACTTC.

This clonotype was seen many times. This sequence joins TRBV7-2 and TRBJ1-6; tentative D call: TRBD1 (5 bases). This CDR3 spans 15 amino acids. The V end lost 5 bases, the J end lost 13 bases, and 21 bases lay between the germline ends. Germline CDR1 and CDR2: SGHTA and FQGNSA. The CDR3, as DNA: TGTGCCAGCAGCCAGCCGGACGGGGGGTTTAGGCCCCTCCACTTT. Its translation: CASSQPDGGFRPLHF.

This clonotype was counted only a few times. The CDR3 DNA sequence: TGTGCCAGCAGTGCGCCCCAGGGGGCTGCTGGCTACACCTTC. This sequence encodes CASSAPQGAAGYTF. V is TRBV6-1 and J is TRBJ1-2; 8 bases fit TRBD1. CDR1 and CDR2 (germline): MNHNS, SASEGT. The J segment lost 7 bases and the V segment lost 4 bases, leaving 8 bases of the junction unmatched. This CDR3 region has 14 residues.

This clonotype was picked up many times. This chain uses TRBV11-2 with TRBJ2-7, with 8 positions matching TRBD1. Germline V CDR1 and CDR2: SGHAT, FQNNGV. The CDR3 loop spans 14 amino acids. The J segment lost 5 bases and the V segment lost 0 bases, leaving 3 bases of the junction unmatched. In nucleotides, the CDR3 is TGTGCCAGCAGCTTAGAATACAGGGGGAACGAGCAGTACGTC. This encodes CASSLEYRGNEQYV.

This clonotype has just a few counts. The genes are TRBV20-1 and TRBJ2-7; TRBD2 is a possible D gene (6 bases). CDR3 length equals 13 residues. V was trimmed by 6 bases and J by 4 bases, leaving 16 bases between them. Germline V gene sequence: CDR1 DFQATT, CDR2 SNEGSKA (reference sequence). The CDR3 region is CSASPAGRYEQYF. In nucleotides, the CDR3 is TGCAGTGCATCCCCAGCGGGCCGGTACGAGCAGTACTTC.

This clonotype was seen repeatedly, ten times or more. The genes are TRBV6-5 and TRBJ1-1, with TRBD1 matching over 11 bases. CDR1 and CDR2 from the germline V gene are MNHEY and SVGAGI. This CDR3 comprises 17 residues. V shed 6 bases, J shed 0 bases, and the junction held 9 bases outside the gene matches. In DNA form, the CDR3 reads TGTGCCAGCAGGCGGACAGGGGGCAGCGGGATGAACACTGAAGCTTTCTTT. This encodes CASRRTGGSGMNTEAFF.

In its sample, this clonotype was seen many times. The CDR3 region has the DNA TGTGCCAGCAGCATCGCATGGGCGTCCTACAATGAGCAGTTCTTC. Translating it yields CASSIAWASYNEQFF. This chain connects TRBV5-6 to TRBJ2-1; D gene uncertain. CDR3 size: 15 residues. V was cut by 4 bases and J by 1 base, with 12 bases left in between. CDR1 is SGHDT and CDR2 is YYEEEE in the germline V gene.

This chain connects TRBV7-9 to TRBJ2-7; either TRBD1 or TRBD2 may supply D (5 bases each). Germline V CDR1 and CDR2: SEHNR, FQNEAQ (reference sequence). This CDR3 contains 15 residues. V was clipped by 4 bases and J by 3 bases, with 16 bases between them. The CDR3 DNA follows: TGTGCCAGCAGCTCGACCGGTGGGGACCACTACGAGCAGTACGTC. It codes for CASSSTGGDHYEQYV.

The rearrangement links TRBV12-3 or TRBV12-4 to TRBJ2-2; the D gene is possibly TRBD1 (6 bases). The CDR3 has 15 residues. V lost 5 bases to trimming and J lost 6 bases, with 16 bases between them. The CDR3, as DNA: TGTGCCAGCAGTCCACTCCAGGGGTGGGCCGGGGAGCTGTTTTTT. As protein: CASSPLQGWAGELFF.

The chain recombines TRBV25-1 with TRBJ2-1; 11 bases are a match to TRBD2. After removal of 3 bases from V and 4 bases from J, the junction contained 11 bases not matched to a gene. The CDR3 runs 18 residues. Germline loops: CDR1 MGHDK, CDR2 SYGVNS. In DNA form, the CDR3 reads TGTGCCAGCAGTGATCAAGAACCTAGCGGGAGGAATTACAATGAGCAGTTCTTC. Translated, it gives CASSDQEPSGRNYNEQFF.

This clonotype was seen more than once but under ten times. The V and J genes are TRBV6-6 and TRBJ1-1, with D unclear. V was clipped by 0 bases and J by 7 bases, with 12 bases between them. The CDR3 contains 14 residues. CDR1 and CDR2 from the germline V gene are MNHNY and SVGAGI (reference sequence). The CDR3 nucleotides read TGTGCCAGCAGTTACTCGGGCAGCCCGTATGAAGCTTTCTTT. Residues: CASSYSGSPYEAFF.

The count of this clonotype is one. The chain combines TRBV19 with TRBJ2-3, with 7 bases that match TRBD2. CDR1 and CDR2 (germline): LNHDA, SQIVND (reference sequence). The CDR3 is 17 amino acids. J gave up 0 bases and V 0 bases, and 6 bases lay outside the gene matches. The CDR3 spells CASSIDRAGRSTDTQYF. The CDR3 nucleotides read TGTGCCAGTAGTATAGATAGGGCCGGGAGGAGCACAGATACGCAGTATTTT.

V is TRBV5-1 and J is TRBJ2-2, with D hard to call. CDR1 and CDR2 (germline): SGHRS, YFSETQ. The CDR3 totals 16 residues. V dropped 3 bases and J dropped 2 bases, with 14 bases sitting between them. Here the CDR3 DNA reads TGCGCCAGCAGCTCTAGGCCAGGTGAAAACACCGGGGAGCTGTTTTTT. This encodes CASSSRPGENTGELFF.

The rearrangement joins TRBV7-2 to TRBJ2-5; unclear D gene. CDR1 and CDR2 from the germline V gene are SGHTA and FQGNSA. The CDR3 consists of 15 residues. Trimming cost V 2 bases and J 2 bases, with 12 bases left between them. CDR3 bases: TGTGCCAGCAGCTTATTCGAAGGCGGTCAAGAGACCCAGTACTTC. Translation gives CASSLFEGGQETQYF.

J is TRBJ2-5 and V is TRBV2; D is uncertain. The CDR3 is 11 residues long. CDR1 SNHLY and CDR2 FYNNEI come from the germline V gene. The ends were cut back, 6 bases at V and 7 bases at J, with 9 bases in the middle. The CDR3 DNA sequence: TGTGCCAGCAGCGTCAAGGGGACCCAGTACTTC. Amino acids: CASSVKGTQYF.

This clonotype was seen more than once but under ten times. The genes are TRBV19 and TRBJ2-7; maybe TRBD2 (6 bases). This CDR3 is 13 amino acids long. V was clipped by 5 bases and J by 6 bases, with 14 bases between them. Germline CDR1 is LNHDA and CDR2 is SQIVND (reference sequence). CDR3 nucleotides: TGTGCCAGTAGTCGAACGGGAGAAGGCGAGCAGTACGTC. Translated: CASSRTGEGEQYV.

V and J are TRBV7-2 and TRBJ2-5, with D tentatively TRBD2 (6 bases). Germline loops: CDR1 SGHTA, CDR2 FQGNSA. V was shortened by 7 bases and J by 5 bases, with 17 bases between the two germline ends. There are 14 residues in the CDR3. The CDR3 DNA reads TGTGCCAGCACCCGTGGGGGGAGTGGGGAGACCCAGTACTTC. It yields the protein CASTRGGSGETQYF.

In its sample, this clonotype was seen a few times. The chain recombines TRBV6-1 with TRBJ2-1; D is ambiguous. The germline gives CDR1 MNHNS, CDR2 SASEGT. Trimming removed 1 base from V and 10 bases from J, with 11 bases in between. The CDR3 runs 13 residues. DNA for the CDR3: TGTGCCAGCAGTGAAGTTCCCAGCCGCGAGCAGTTCTTC. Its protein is CASSEVPSREQFF.

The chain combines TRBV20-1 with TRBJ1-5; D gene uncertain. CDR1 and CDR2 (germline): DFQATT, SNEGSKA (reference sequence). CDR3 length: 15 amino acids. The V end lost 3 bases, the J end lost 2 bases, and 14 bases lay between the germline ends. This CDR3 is CSARGPGWGNQPQHF. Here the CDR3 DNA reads TGCAGTGCTAGGGGTCCGGGATGGGGCAATCAGCCCCAGCATTTT.

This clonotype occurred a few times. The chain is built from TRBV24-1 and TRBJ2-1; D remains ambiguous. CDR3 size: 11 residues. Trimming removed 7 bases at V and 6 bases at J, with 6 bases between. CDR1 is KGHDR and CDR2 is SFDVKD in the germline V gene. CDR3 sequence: CATRDGNEQFF. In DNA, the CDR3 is TGTGCCACCAGGGATGGCAATGAGCAGTTCTTC.

CDR3 loop: CASSIATTSGNTIYF. CDR3 bases: TGTGCCAGTAGTATAGCAACGACCTCTGGAAACACCATATATTTT. J is TRBJ1-3 and V is TRBV19; no definite D call. CDR3 length equals 15 residues. The V gene lost 1 base and the J gene lost 0 bases, with 7 bases spanning the gap. CDR1 is LNHDA and CDR2 is SQIVND in the germline V gene (reference sequence).

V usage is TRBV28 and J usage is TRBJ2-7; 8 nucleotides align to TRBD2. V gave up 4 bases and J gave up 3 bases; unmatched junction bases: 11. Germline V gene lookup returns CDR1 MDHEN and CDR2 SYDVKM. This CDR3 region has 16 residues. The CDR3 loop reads CASSSPAGGHLYEQYF. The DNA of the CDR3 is TGTGCCAGCAGTTCGCCCGCGGGGGGACACCTCTACGAGCAGTACTTC.

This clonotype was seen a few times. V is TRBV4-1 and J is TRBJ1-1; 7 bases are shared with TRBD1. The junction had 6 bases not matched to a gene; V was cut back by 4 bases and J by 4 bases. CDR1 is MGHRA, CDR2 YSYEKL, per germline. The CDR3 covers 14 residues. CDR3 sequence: CASSPGDSATEAFF. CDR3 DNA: TGCGCCAGCAGCCCCGGGGACAGCGCCACTGAAGCTTTCTTT.

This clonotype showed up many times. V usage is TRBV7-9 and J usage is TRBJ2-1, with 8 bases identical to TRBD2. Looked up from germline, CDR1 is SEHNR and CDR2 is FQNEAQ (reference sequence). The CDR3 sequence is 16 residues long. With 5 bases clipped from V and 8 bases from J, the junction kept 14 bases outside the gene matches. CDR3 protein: CASSQLRDPGGDEQFF. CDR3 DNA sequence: TGTGCCAGCAGCCAGCTCCGGGACCCGGGAGGGGATGAGCAGTTCTTC.

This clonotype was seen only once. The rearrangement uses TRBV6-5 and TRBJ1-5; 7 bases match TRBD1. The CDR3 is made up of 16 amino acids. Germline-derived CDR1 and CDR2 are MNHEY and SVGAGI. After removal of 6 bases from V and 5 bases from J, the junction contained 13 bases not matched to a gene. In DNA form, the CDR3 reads TGTGCCAGCAGGCCTAAGGGGGCCCGGATCGATCAGCCCCAGCATTTT. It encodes CASRPKGARIDQPQHF.

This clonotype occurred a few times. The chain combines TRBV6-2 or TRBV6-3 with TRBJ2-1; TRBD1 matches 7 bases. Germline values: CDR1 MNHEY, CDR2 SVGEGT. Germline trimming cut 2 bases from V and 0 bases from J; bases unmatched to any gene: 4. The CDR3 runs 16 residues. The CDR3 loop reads CASSYGDRSSYNEQFF. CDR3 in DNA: TGTGCCAGCAGTTACGGGGACAGAAGCTCCTACAATGAGCAGTTCTTC.

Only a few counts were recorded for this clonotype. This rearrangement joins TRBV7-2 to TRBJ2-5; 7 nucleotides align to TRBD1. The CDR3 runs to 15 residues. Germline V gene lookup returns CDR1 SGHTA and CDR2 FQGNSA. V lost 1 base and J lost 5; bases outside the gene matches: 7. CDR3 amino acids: CASSLEGGAMETQYF. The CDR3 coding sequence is TGTGCCAGCAGCTTAGAAGGGGGCGCGATGGAGACCCAGTACTTC.